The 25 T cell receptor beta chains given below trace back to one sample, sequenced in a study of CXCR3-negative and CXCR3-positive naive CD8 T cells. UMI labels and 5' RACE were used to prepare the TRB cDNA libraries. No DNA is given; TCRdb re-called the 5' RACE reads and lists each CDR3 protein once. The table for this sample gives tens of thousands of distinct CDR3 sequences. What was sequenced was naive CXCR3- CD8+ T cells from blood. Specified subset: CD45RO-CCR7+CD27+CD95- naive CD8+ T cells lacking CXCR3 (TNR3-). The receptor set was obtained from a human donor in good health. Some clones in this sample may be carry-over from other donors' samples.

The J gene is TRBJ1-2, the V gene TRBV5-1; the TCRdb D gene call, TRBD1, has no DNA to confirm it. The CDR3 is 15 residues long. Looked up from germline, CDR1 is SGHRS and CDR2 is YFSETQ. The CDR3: CASSPNTGGIYGYTF.

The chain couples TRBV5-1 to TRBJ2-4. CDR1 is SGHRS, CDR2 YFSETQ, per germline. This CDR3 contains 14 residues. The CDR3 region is CASSLPGDKNIQYF. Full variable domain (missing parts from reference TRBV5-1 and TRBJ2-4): KAGVTQTPRYLIKTRGQQVTLSCSPISGHRSVSWYQQTPGQGLQFLFEYFSETQRNKGNFPGRFSGRQFSNSRSEMNVSTLELGDSALYLCASSLPGDKNIQYFGAGTRLSVL.

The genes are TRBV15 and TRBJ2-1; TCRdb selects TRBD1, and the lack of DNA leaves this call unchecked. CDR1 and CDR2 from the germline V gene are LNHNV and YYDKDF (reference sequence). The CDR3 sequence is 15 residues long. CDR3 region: CATSRDRGHYNEQFF.

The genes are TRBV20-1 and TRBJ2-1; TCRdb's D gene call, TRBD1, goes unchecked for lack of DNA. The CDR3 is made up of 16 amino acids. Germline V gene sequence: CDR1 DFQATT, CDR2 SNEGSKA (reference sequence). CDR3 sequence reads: CSAREARESSYNEQFF.

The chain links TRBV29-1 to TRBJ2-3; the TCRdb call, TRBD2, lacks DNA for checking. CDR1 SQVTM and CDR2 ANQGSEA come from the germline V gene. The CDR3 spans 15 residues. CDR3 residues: CSVPLAGGSTDTQYF.

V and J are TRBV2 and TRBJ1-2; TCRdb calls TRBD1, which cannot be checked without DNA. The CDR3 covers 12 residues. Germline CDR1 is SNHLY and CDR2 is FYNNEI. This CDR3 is CATVTGNYGYTF.

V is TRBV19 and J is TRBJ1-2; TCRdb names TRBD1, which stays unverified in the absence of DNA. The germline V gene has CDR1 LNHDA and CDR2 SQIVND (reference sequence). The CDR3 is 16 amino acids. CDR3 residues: CASSVTRDSVLDGYTF.

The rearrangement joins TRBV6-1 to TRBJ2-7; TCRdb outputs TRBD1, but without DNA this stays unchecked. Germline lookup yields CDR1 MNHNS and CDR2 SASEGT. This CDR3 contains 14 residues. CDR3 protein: CASSEGGRPYEQYF.

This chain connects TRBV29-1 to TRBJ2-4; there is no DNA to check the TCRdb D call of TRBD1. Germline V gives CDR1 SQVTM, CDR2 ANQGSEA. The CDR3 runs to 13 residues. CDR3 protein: CSALDREKNIHYF. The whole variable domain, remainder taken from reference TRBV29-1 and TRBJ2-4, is SAVISQKPSRDICQRGTSLTIQCQVDSQVTMMFWYRQQPGQSLTLIATANQGSEATYESGFVIDKFPISRPNLTFSTLTVSNMSPEDSSIYLCSALDREKNIHYFGAGTRLSVL.

The CDR3 loop is CASSQDLFSGGRDTGELFF. The V and J genes are TRBV4-3 and TRBJ2-2; TCRdb's D call of TRBD2 is untestable without DNA. Looked up from germline, CDR1 is LGHNA and CDR2 is YSLEER. This CDR3 contains 19 residues.

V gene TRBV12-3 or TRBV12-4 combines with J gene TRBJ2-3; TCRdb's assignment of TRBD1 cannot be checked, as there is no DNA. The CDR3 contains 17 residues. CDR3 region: CASSLVRLSGAADTQYF.

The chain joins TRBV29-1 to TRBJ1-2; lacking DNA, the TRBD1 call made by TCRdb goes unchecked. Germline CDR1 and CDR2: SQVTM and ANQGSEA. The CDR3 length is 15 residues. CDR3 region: CSALDRHSRNYGYTF.

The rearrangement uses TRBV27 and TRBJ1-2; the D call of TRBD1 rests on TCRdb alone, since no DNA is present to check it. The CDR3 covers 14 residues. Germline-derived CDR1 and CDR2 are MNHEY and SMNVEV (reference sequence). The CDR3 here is CASSLQGANYGYTF.

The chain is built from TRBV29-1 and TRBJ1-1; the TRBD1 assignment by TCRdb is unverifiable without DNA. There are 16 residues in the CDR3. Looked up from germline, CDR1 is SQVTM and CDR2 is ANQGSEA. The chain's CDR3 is CSVEWADRGGDTEAFF. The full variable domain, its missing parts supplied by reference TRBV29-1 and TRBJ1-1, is SAVISQKPSRDICQRGTSLTIQCQVDSQVTMMFWYRQQPGQSLTLIATANQGSEATYESGFVIDKFPISRPNLTFSTLTVSNMSPEDSSIYLCSVEWADRGGDTEAFFGQGTRLTVV.

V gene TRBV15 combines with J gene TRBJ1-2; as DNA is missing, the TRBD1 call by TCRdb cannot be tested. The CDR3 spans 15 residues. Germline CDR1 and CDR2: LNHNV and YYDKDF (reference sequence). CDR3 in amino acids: CATSPAGLANYGYTF.

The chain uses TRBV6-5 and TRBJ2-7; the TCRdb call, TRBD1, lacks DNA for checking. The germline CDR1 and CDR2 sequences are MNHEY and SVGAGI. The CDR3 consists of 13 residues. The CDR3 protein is CASADRSEYEQYF.

The CDR3 spells CASSLVAGSSGNTIYF. V and J are TRBV7-2 and TRBJ1-3. CDR1 and CDR2 from the germline V gene are SGHTA and FQGNSA. The CDR3 loop spans 16 amino acids. Combining the CDR3 with reference TRBV7-2 and TRBJ1-3 gives the whole variable domain GAGVSQSPSNKVTEKGKDVELRCDPISGHTALYWYRQSLGQGLEFLIYFQGNSAPDKSGLPSDRFSAERTGGSVSTLTIQRTQQEDSAVYLCASSLVAGSSGNTIYFGEGSWLTVV.

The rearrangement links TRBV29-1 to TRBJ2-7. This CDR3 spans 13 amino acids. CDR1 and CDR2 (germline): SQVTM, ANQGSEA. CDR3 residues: CSVEDGEVYEQYF.

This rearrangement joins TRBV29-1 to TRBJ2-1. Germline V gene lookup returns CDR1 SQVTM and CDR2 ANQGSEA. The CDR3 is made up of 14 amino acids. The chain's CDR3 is CSSLGGRAYNEQFF.

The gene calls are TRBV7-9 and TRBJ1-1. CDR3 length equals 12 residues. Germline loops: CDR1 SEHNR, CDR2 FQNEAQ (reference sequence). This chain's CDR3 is CASSSAFTEAFF. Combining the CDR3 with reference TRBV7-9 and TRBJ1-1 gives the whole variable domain DTGVSQNPRHKITKRGQNVTFRCDPISEHNRLYWYRQTLGQGPEFLTYFQNEAQLEKSRLLSDRFSAERPKGSFSTLEIQRTEQGDSAMYLCASSSAFTEAFFGQGTRLTVV.

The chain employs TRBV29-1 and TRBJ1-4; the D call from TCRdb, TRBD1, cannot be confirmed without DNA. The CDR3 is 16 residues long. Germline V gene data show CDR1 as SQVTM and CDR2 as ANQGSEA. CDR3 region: CSVIITGGQTNEKLFF.

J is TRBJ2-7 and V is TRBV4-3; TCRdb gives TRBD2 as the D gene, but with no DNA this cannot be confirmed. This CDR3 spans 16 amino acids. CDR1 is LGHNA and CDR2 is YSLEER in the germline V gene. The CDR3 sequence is CASSLERDSAVYEQYF.

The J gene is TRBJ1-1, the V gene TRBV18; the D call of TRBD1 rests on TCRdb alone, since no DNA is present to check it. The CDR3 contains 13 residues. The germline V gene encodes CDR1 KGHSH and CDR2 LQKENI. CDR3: CASSPPGTVEAFF.

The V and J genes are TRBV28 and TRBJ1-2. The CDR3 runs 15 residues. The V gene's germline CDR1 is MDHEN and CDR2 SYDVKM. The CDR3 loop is CASSLEGWQGYGYTF.

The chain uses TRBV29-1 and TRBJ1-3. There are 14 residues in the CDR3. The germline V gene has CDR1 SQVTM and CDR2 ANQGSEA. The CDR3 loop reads CSVGLSNSGNTIYF.